The sequence of this T cell receptor beta chain was determined in a study of T cells in Graves' hyperthyroidism and ophthalmopathy. About the study: Peripheral blood was obtained at initial diagnosis, preceding any treatment. Overall study findings and caveats: Most clonotypes expanded in the thyroid (above 0.001) were also present in blood. Separating ophthalmopathy from stable hyperthyroidism was achieved by a 13 V-J model.

Germline CDR1 reads ENHRY; CDR2 reads SYGVKD. Trimming removed 7 bases at V and 3 bases at J, with 12 bases between. CDR3 length equals 13 residues. This clonotype was seen ten or more times. The antigen is undetermined. TCR beta CDR3 regions were amplified from RNA. When the TCR CDR3 underwent first-round RT-PCR, the HTBI primer set was used. Each CDR3 protein gets one entry after TCRdb re-called the multiplex PCR reads with MiXCR. This sample has about 840,000 distinct CDR3 sequences, with over 35% found just once. With a duration under 2 months, the hyperthyroidism was newly diagnosed in patients aged 18 to 65.

The sample taken for sequencing was blood. This sequence was found in a man between 18 and 29 years old with Graves' hyperthyroidism. This rearrangement joins TRBV10-3 to TRBJ1-1; no clear D. The CDR3 protein is CAIMADGYTEAFF. CDR3 coding DNA: TGTGCCATCATGGCCGATGGGTACACTGAAGCTTTCTTT.